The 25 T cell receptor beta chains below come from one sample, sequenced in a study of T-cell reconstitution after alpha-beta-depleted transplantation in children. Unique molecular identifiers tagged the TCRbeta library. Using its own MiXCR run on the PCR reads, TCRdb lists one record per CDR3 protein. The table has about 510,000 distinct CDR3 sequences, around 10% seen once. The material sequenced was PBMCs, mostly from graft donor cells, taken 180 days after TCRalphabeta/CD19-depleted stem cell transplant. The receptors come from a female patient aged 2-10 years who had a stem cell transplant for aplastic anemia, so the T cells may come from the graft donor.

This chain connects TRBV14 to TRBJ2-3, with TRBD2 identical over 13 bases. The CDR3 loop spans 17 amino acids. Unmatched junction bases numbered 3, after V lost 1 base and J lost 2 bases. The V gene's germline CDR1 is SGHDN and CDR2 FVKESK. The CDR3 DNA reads TGTGCCAGCAGCCAAGGACTAGCGGGAGGTAACACAGATACGCAGTATTTT. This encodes CASSQGLAGGNTDTQYF.

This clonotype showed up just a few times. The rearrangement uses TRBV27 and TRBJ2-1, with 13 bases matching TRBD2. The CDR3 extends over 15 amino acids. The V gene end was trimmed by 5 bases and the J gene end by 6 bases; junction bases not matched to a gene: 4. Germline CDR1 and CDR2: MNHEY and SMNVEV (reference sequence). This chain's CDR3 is CASSTGTSGVNEQFF. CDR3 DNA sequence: TGTGCCAGCAGTACCGGGACTAGCGGGGTCAATGAGCAGTTCTTC.

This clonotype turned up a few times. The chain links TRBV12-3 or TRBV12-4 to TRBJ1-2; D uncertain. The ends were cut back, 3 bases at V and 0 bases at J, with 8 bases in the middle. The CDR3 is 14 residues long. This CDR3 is CASSLNPPNYGYTF. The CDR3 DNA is TGTGCCAGCAGTTTGAACCCTCCTAACTATGGCTACACCTTC.

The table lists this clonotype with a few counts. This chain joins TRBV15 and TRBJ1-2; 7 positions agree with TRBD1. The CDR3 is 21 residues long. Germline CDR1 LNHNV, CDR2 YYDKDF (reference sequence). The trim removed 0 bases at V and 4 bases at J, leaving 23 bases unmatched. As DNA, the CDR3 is TGTGCCACCAGCAGAGATAGTCCGTTTCGTGGGACAGCGGGTGTTGTCTATGGCTACACCTTC. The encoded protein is CATSRDSPFRGTAGVVYGYTF.

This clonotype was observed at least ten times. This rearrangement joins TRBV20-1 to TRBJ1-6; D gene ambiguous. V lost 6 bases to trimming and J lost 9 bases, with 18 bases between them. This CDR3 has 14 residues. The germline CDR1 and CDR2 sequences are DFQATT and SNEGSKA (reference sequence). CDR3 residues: CSAERGPRGSPLHF. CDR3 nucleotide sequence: TGCAGTGCCGAGAGAGGGCCCCGGGGTTCACCCCTCCACTTT.

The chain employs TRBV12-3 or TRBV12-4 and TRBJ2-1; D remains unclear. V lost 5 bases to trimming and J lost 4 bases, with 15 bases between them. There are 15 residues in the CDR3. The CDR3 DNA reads TGTGCCAGCAGTAGGACCCGTAGCCCTTACAATGAGCAGTTCTTC. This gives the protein CASSRTRSPYNEQFF.

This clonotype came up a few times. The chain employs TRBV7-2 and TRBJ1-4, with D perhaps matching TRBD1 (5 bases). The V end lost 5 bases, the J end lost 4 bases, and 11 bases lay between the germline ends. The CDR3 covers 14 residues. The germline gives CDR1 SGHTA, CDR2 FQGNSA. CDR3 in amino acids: CASSRDSDNEKLFF. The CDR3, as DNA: TGTGCCAGCAGCCGCGACAGTGATAATGAAAAACTGTTTTTT. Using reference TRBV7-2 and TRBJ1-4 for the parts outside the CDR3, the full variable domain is GAGVSQSPSNKVTEKGKDVELRCDPISGHTALYWYRQSLGQGLEFLIYFQGNSAPDKSGLPSDRFSAERTGGSVSTLTIQRTQQEDSAVYLCASSRDSDNEKLFFGSGTQLSVL.

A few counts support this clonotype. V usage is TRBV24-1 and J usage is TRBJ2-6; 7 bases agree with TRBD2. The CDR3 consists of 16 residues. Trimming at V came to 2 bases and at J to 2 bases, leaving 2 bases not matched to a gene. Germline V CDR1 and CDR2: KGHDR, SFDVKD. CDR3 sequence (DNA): TGTGCCACCAGTGATTGGAGCGGGGCTGGGGCCAACGTCCTGACTTTC. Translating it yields CATSDWSGAGANVLTF.

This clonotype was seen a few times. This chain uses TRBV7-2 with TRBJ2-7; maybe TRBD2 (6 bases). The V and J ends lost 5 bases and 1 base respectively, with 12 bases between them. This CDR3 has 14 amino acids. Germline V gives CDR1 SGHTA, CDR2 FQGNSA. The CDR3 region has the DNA TGTGCCAGCAGCCGAATCGCGGGATCCTACGAGCAGTACTTC. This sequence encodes CASSRIAGSYEQYF.

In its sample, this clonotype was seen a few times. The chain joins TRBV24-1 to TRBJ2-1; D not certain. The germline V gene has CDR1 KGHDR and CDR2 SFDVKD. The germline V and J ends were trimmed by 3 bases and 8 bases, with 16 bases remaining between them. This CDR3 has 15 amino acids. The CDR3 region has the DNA TGTGCCACCAGTGATCCGGGTCAAAGATACTATGAGCAGTTCTTC. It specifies CATSDPGQRYYEQFF.

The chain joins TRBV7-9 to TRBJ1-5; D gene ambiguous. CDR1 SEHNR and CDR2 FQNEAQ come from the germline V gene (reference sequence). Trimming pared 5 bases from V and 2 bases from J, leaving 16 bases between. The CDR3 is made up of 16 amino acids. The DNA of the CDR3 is TGTGCCAGCAGCAGCGGGAAAGGGCTTGGCAATCAGCCCCAGCATTTT. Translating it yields CASSSGKGLGNQPQHF.

As DNA, the CDR3 is TGTGCCAGCAGTCACAACCCGGACAGGTGGAAGTATGGCTACACCTTC. This translates into CASSHNPDRWKYGYTF. The V and J genes are TRBV6-5 and TRBJ1-2; TRBD1 matches 7 bases. CDR3 length equals 16 residues. V trimming: 5 bases; J trimming: 5 bases; junction bases outside the gene matches: 14. Germline V lookup: CDR1 MNHEY, CDR2 SVGAGI.

CDR3 sequence reads: CASSLTVGETQYF. The CDR3, as DNA: TGTGCCAGCAGCCTCACAGTAGGGGAGACCCAGTACTTC. The V call is TRBV7-3, the J call TRBJ2-5; D is uncertain. The V gene's germline CDR1 is SGHTA and CDR2 FQGTGA. This CDR3 has 13 amino acids. V lost 5 bases, J lost 5 bases, and 12 bases lay in between.

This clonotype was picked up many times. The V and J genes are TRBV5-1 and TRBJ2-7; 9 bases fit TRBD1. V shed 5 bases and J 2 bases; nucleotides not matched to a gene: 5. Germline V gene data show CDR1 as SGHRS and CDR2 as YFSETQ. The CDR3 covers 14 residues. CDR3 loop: CASSRDRDAYEQYF. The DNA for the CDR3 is TGCGCCAGCAGTCGGGACAGGGACGCCTACGAGCAGTACTTC.

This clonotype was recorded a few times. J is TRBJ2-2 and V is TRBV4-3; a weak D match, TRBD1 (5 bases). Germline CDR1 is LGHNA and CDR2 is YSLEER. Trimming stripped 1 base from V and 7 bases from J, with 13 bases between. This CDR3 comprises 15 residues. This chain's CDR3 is CASSQVGQGLGELFF. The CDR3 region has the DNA TGCGCCAGCAGCCAAGTAGGCCAGGGCCTCGGGGAGCTGTTTTTT.

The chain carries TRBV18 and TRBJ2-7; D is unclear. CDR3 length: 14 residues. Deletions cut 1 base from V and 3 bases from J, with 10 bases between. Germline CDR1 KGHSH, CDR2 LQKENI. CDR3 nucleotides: TGTGCCAGCTCACCACAAGGGATGGTCTACGAGCAGTACGTC. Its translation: CASSPQGMVYEQYV.

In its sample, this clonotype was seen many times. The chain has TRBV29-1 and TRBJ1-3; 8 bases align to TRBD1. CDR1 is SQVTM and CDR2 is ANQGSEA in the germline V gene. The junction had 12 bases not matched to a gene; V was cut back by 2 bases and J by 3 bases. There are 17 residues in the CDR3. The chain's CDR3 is CSVELNRGAKDGNTIYF. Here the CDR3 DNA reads TGCAGCGTTGAACTAAACAGGGGGGCCAAGGATGGAAACACCATATATTTT.

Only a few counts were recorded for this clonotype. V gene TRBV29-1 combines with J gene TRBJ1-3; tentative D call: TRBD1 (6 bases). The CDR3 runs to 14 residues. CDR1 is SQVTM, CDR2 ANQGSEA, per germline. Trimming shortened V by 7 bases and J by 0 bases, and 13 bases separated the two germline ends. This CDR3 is CSAGTPSSGNTIYF. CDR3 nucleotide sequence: TGCAGCGCAGGGACACCTAGCTCTGGAAACACCATATATTTT.

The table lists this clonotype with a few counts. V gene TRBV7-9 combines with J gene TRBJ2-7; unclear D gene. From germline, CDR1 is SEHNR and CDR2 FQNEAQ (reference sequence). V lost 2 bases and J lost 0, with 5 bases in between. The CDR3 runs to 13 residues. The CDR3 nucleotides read TGTGCCAGCAGCTTAACCCACTCCTACGAGCAGTACGTC. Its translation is CASSLTHSYEQYV.

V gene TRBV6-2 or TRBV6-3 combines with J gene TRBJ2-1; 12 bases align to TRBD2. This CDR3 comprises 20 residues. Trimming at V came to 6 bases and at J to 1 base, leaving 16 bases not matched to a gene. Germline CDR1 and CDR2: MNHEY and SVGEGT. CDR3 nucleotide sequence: TGTGCCAGCAGGCGCTATGTGGTGGCTAGCGGGAGGGGATCCTACAATGAGCAGTTCTTC. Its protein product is CASRRYVVASGRGSYNEQFF.

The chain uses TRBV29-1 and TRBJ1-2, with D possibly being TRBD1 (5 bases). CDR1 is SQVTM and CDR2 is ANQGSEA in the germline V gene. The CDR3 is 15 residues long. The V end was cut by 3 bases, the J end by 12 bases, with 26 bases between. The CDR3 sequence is CSVDGRVPWSEGHTF. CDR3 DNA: TGCAGCGTTGACGGCAGGGTCCCTTGGTCGGAGGGCCACACCTTC. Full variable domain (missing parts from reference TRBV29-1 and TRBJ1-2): SAVISQKPSRDICQRGTSLTIQCQVDSQVTMMFWYRQQPGQSLTLIATANQGSEATYESGFVIDKFPISRPNLTFSTLTVSNMSPEDSSIYLCSVDGRVPWSEGHTFGSGTRLTVV.

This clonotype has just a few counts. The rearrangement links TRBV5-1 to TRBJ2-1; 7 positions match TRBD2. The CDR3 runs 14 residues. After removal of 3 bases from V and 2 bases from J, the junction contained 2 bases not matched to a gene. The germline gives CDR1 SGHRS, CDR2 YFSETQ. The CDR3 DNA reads TGCGCCAGCAGCTCCGGGACTACCTACAATGAGCAGTTCTTC. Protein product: CASSSGTTYNEQFF.

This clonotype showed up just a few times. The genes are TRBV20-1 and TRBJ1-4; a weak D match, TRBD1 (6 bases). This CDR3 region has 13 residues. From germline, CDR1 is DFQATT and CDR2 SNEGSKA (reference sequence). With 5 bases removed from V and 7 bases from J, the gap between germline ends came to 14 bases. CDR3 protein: CSAETQGREKLFF. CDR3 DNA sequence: TGCAGTGCTGAGACCCAGGGGCGTGAAAAACTGTTTTTT.

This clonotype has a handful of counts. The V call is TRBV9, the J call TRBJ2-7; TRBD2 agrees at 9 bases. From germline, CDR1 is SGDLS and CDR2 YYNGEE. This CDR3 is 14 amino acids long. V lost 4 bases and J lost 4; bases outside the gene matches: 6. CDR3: CASSSELAGYEQYF. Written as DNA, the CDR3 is TGTGCCAGCAGCTCGGAGCTAGCGGGGTACGAGCAGTACTTC. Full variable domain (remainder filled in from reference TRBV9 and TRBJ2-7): DSGVTQTPKHLITATGQRVTLRCSPRSGDLSVYWYQQSLDQGLQFLIQYYNGEERAKGNILERFSAQQFPDLHSELNLSSLELGDSALYFCASSSELAGYEQYFGPGTRLTVT.

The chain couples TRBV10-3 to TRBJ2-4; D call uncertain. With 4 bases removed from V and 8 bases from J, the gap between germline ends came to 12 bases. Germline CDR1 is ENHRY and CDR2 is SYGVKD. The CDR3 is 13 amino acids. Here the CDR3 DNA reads TGTGCCATCAGTGGATCAGGTGTGGACATTCAGTACTTC. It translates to CAISGSGVDIQYF.